A single sample gave rise to the 5 T cell receptor beta chains below, sequenced in a study of cytomegalovirus exposure and HLA in healthy donors. PCR was performed using 60 Vbeta and 13 Jbeta primers. TCRdb keeps only in-frame clones here, not all; method: immunoSEQ multiplex PCR. The repertoire includes roughly 58,000 clones, approximately 80% of them detected once, and approximately 3.6% sits in the top ten. Sequencing input: PBMCs. The receptors come from a middle-aged woman in good health and CMV-seronegative.

The chain has TRBV10-3 and TRBJ1-1, with a tentative D call TRBD1 (5 bases). Germline CDR1 ENHRY, CDR2 SYGVKD. This CDR3 comprises 13 residues. The V and J ends lost 6 bases and 2 bases respectively, with 10 bases between them. CDR3 bases: TGTGCCATCAGCACCGACAGAAACACTGAAGCTTTCTTT. Its translation: CAISTDRNTEAFF.

The rearrangement links TRBV28 to TRBJ2-7; no definite D call. Germline CDR1 MDHEN, CDR2 SYDVKM. The CDR3 loop spans 12 amino acids. V lost 6 bases, J lost 0 bases, and 6 bases lay in between. The CDR3, as DNA: TGTGCCAGCAGCCACATCTCCTACGAGCAGTACTTC. Its translation: CASSHISYEQYF.

The V gene is TRBV29-1, the J gene TRBJ2-3, with 8 positions matching TRBD2. V lost 7 bases to trimming and J lost 6 bases; unmatched junction nucleotides: 9. CDR1 and CDR2 from the germline V gene are SQVTM and ANQGSEA. CDR3 length equals 13 residues. CDR3 in amino acids: CSGRGLAVDTQYF. The CDR3 DNA follows: TGCAGCGGGAGAGGACTAGCAGTTGATACGCAGTATTTT.

The V gene is TRBV6-1, the J gene TRBJ2-1; 13 positions agree with TRBD2. With V trimmed by 4 bases and J by 8 bases, 11 bases remained unmatched. The CDR3 runs to 17 residues. CDR1 is MNHNS and CDR2 is SASEGT in the germline V gene. The CDR3 sequence is CASSGGLAGVVFHEQFF. The CDR3 DNA follows: TGTGCCAGCAGTGGCGGACTAGCGGGAGTAGTATTCCATGAGCAGTTCTTC.

The CDR3 here is CASSQDASSGGYEQYF. The CDR3 region has the DNA TGTGCCAGCAGCCAAGATGCTTCGTCGGGGGGGTACGAGCAGTACTTC. The rearrangement uses TRBV4-2 and TRBJ2-7, with 8 nucleotides matching TRBD2. The germline gives CDR1 LGHNA, CDR2 YNFKEQ. CDR3 length: 16 amino acids. The V gene end was trimmed by 0 bases and the J gene end by 4 bases; junction bases not matched to a gene: 8.